Reported below is one T cell receptor (beta chain). This sample was taken from a study of control samples from healthy donors and cancer patients. The CDR3 loop spans 15 amino acids. In germline, CDR1 is KGHDR, CDR2 SFDVKD. V lost 2 bases, J lost 0 bases, and 8 bases lay in between. Sequenced by immunoSEQ multiplex PCR; TCRdb stores in-frame clones only, minus some. Counted here are 100,000 or so clones, approximately 90% occurring once; the ten biggest clones make up under 2.5%. The chain employs TRBV24-1 and TRBJ2-3; D remains ambiguous. This clonotype was sampled from a woman under 30 in good health. Sequencing was performed on blood. The chain's CDR3 is CATSDSATSTDTQYF. The CDR3 nucleotides are TGTGCCACCAGTGATTCCGCTACTAGCACAGATACGCAGTATTTT.